This T cell receptor beta chain derives from a study of blood T cell repertoires in COVID-19. About the study: Nucleic acid was either cDNA or gDNA, and it came from T cells, B-cell-depleted T cells, or PBMCs.

Per the study methods: Amplification of reference gene primers provided the estimated nucleated cell counts. Data came from immunoSEQ multiplex PCR; TCRdb stores just in-frame clones and leaves some out. V, J and clone size reflect that table, while D and trimming were determined from the DNA. The table shows about 220,000 clones, with approximately 90% occurring only once. Enrolled through a virtual design, the participants were between roughly 18 and 90 years of age and came from around 25 US areas. Per the germline V gene, CDR1 is SGHNT and CDR2 is YYREEE (reference sequence). The CDR3 is 15 amino acids. Deletions cut 6 bases from V and 5 bases from J, with 20 bases between.

The sequence was collected from a woman aged 35 to 49 with acute COVID-19. J is TRBJ1-2 and V is TRBV5-4; D might be TRBD1 (5 bases). The sequenced sample was PBMCs or T cells enriched from blood (not recorded which). CDR3 in amino acids: CASTVRGRTFYGYTF. The CDR3 DNA reads TGTGCCAGCACCGTCCGGGGGAGGACGTTTTATGGCTACACCTTC. Filled out from reference TRBV5-4 and TRBJ1-2, the complete variable domain reads ETGVTQSPTHLIKTRGQQVTLRCSSQSGHNTVSWYQQALGQGPQFIFQYYREEENGRGNFPPRFSGLQFPNYSSELNVNALELDDSALYLCASTVRGRTFYGYTFGSGTRLTVV.